This section outlines one T cell receptor beta chain sequence together with its context. Its antigen is unidentified. The CDR3 loop spans 15 amino acids. With 0 bases removed from V and 5 bases from J, the gap between germline ends came to 11 bases. From germline, CDR1 is MNHEY and CDR2 SVGAGI. The source of the sample is a study of cytomegalovirus exposure and HLA in healthy donors. Whole-study results and caveats: Reportedly, fewer N-insertions than the approximately 650-donor mean appeared in an Asian-associated ancestry cluster in a later analysis.

As for the donors, each was a healthy bone marrow donor. Amplification used 60 Vbeta primers and 13 Jbeta primers. Under the authors' procedure: In a later analysis, about 9.9 million of tens of millions of unique beta chains occurred in at least two donors. Libraries were prepared by immunoSEQ multiplex PCR; TCRdb keeps only in-frame clonotypes and omits some of them. V and J calls and clone size come straight from that table; D and trimming were deduced from the DNA. The table has 300,000 or so clones, approximately 85% seen once. The chain employs TRBV6-5 and TRBJ2-1; D not certain. This TCR derives from a woman in her forties in good health and CMV-seropositive. The sequencing sample was made of PBMCs. The CDR3 loop reads CASSYSVWQNNEQFF. CDR3 bases: TGTGCCAGCAGTTACTCAGTCTGGCAGAACAATGAGCAGTTCTTC.